This TCR beta chain was captured by sequencing in a study of T-cell reconstitution after alpha-beta-depleted transplantation in children. General study points: Newly generated T cells supplied most T-cell counts and diversity one year post-transplant. The study reportedly traced alpha-beta T cells about two months after transplant to several hundred expanded graft clones. Surviving thymic progenitors and recipient T cells were the source of high TCRbeta diversity at day 60 in some patients.

This clonotype was detected ten times or more. No antigen is known for it. Germline V gives CDR1 SGHVS, CDR2 FNYEAQ. Trimming stripped 5 bases from V and 2 bases from J, with 16 bases between. This CDR3 region has 16 residues. For TCRbeta, the library was prepared with unique molecular identifiers. TCRdb passed the PCR reads through MiXCR, listing each CDR3 protein once. Found here are some 600,000 distinct CDR3 sequences, over 10% of them singletons; the top ten hold 2% to 2.5%. The origin of this receptor is a male patient under 18 who had a stem cell transplant for acute myeloid leukemia, so the T cells may come from the graft donor. Specimen: PBMCs, mostly from graft donor cells, collected 360 days after TCRalphabeta/CD19-depleted stem cell transplant. This chain joins TRBV7-6 and TRBJ2-4; a possible D gene is TRBD2 (6 bases). CDR3 sequence (DNA): TGTGCCAGCAGCCCCGGGACTTATGGGACCAAAAACATTCAGTACTTC. Translation gives CASSPGTYGTKNIQYF. Variable domain in full (rest from reference TRBV7-6 and TRBJ2-4): GAGVSQSPRYKVTKRGQDVALRCDPISGHVSLYWYRQALGQGPEFLTYFNYEAQQDKSGLPNDRFSAERPEGSISTLTIQRTEQRDSAMYRCASSPGTYGTKNIQYFGAGTRLSVL.